A single T cell receptor (beta chain) is shown here with its context. Its antigen is as yet unknown. Its ends do not fully match the called genes, so a read error is possible. The sample belongs to a study of molecular identifiers for immune sequencing clone quantification. Study-wide results and caveats: In cases of identical TCR molecules sharing a barcode, highly expanded clone sizes could be underestimated. In naive cells, clones above 20 RNA copies held under 1% of molecules, whereas in effector cells they held over 98%.

MiXCR was run by TCRdb on the PCR reads, yielding one entry per CDR3 protein. The sample holds some 320,000 distinct CDR3 sequences; about a fifth are singletons and the top ten take approximately 0.84%. The CDR3 spans 15 residues. Germline CDR1 and CDR2: LGHNA and YSLEER. This clonotype originated in a human donor in good health. Some libraries in this study had Jurkat cell RNA spiked in. The sequenced material came from naive CD8+ T cells from blood, with Jurkat cell RNA spiked in. Subset of the sample: FACS-sorted CD8+CD4-CCR7+CD45RA+ naive T cells. The genes are TRBV4-3 and TRBJ1-1; D not certain. For the CDR3, the DNA is TGCGCCAGCAGCAGTTGGGATTCCATGAACACTGAAGCTCTCTTT. Translated, it gives CASSSWDSMNTEALF.